The 32 T cell receptor beta chains given below trace back to one sample, sequenced in a study of CD8 T cells in acute hepatitis C reinfection. Here immunoSEQ multiplex PCR was the method, and the copy in TCRdb shows in-frame clones only, minus some. The sample contains about 38,000 clones, over 75% of which appear only once. The sample's time point: naive CD8 control sorted from an acute-time-point sample. Sequenced: naive CD8+ T cells from PBMCs. These receptors were collected from a woman aged 18-29 years who spontaneously cleared hepatitis C infection.

CDR3 protein: CASSHGGWEPQHF. The DNA for the CDR3 is TGCGCCAGCAGCCATGGGGGGTGGGAGCCCCAGCATTTT. The rearrangement links TRBV4-1 to TRBJ1-5; D is perhaps TRBD1 (5 bases). V lost 3 bases to trimming and J lost 8 bases, with 11 bases between them. Germline loops: CDR1 MGHRA, CDR2 YSYEKL. The CDR3 sequence is 13 residues long.

The V gene is TRBV7-9, the J gene TRBJ2-1; tentative D call: TRBD2 (6 bases). Germline V gives CDR1 SEHNR, CDR2 FQNEAQ (reference sequence). CDR3 length: 16 residues. V was cut by 5 bases and J by 4 bases, with 18 bases left in between. The CDR3 region is CASSHPSGEAYNEQFF. The CDR3 region has the DNA TGTGCCAGCAGCCACCCCTCGGGGGAGGCATACAATGAGCAGTTCTTC.

The chain combines TRBV6-5 with TRBJ2-1, with D unresolved. The CDR3 covers 12 residues. Germline lookup yields CDR1 MNHEY and CDR2 SVGAGI. V dropped 2 bases and J dropped 7 bases, with 6 bases sitting between them. The CDR3 sequence: CASSYAGNEQFF. DNA for the CDR3: TGTGCCAGCAGTTACGCCGGGAATGAGCAGTTCTTC.

The J gene is TRBJ2-7, the V gene TRBV30; D may be TRBD1 (5 bases). This CDR3 is 16 amino acids long. V was cut by 0 bases and J by 2 bases, with 17 bases left in between. In germline, CDR1 is GTSNPN, CDR2 SVGIG (reference sequence). CDR3 amino acids: CAWSVGLHDSTYEQYF. DNA for the CDR3: TGTGCCTGGAGTGTGGGGCTACACGACTCAACCTACGAGCAGTACTTC.

This chain connects TRBV9 to TRBJ2-1; tentatively, D is TRBD1 (6 bases). Germline lookup yields CDR1 SGDLS and CDR2 YYNGEE. V dropped 3 bases and J dropped 5 bases, with 12 bases sitting between them. CDR3 length: 14 amino acids. The CDR3 nucleotides read TGTGCCAGCAGCGCTATGTCAGGGGACAATGAGCAGTTCTTC. This codes for CASSAMSGDNEQFF. Variable domain in full (rest from reference TRBV9 and TRBJ2-1): DSGVTQTPKHLITATGQRVTLRCSPRSGDLSVYWYQQSLDQGLQFLIQYYNGEERAKGNILERFSAQQFPDLHSELNLSSLELGDSALYFCASSAMSGDNEQFFGPGTRLTVL.

V gene TRBV19 combines with J gene TRBJ2-3; D not resolved. In germline, CDR1 is LNHDA, CDR2 SQIVND (reference sequence). Trimming cost V 5 bases and J 5 bases, with 17 bases left between them. The CDR3 runs to 15 residues. The CDR3 DNA is TGTGCCAGTAGTCTCGGCCTCTTCTTGCGAGATACGCAGTATTTT. It specifies CASSLGLFLRDTQYF.

The CDR3 DNA sequence: TGTGCCAGCAAGCCACTAATTAGCTCCTACGAGCAGTACTTC. Translated: CASKPLISSYEQYF. The chain combines TRBV27 with TRBJ2-7, with D unresolved. The CDR3 extends over 14 amino acids. Germline-derived CDR1 and CDR2 are MNHEY and SMNVEV (reference sequence). V gave up 7 bases and J gave up 0 bases, with 13 bases separating them.

This clone was found a few times. The chain has TRBV27 and TRBJ2-7; D may be TRBD1 or TRBD2 (5 bases each). This CDR3 region has 15 residues. CDR1 and CDR2 from the germline V gene are MNHEY and SMNVEV (reference sequence). V was pared by 3 bases and J by 6 bases, with 18 bases between. The CDR3 sequence: CASSFIGTTTSEQYF. For the CDR3, the DNA is TGTGCCAGCAGTTTTATAGGGACGACTACGAGCGAGCAGTACTTC.

The CDR3 coding sequence is TGTGCCAGCAGCTTGGGCGACACGGACTTCAATGAGCAGTTCTTC. This encodes CASSLGDTDFNEQFF. The chain employs TRBV5-6 and TRBJ2-1, with D tentatively TRBD2 (5 bases). Trimming stripped 0 bases from V and 6 bases from J, with 13 bases between. This CDR3 contains 15 residues. Germline CDR1 SGHDT, CDR2 YYEEEE. Based on the CDR3 plus reference TRBV5-6 and TRBJ2-1, the full variable domain is DAGVTQSPTHLIKTRGQQVTLRCSPKSGHDTVSWYQQALGQGPQFIFQYYEEEERQRGNFPDRFSGHQFPNYSSELNVNALLLGDSALYLCASSLGDTDFNEQFFGPGTRLTVL.

The V call is TRBV7-7, the J call TRBJ2-1, with 10 bases matching TRBD2. The V gene's germline CDR1 is SSHAT and CDR2 FNYEAQ (reference sequence). This CDR3 has 14 residues. The ends lost 1 base at V and 10 bases at J; junction bases unmatched: 4. CDR3 nucleotides: TGTGCCAGCAGCTTAGAGCTAGCGGGAGACGAGCAGTTCTTC. Translation gives CASSLELAGDEQFF.

The CDR3 region is CASTPKRMGTTDTQYF. The DNA for the CDR3 is TGTGCCAGCACTCCCAAGCGTATGGGGACGACAGATACGCAGTATTTT. The chain employs TRBV11-1 and TRBJ2-3; D may be TRBD1 or TRBD2 (5 bases each). The V gene lost 7 bases and the J gene lost 3 bases, with 20 bases spanning the gap. The CDR3 has 16 amino acids. The germline gives CDR1 SGHAT, CDR2 FQDESV (reference sequence).

The chain employs TRBV27 and TRBJ1-4, with 7 bases that match TRBD1. Germline V gene data show CDR1 as MNHEY and CDR2 as SMNVEV (reference sequence). CDR3 length: 15 amino acids. Unmatched junction bases numbered 12, after V lost 6 bases and J lost 8 bases. Here the CDR3 reads CASRMWAGGVEKLFF. CDR3 in DNA: TGTGCCAGCAGGATGTGGGCAGGGGGTGTGGAAAAACTGTTTTTT.

V and J are TRBV5-1 and TRBJ2-3; 8 bases map to TRBD1. The germline gives CDR1 SGHRS, CDR2 YFSETQ. V was clipped by 3 bases and J by 2 bases; unmatched bases: 8. CDR3 length: 16 residues. The CDR3 loop is CASSYKPGQDTDTQYF. DNA of the CDR3: TGCGCCAGCAGCTACAAACCGGGACAGGACACAGATACGCAGTATTTT.

The rearrangement joins TRBV5-5 to TRBJ2-7, with TRBD1 matching 9 bases. Germline CDR1 is SGHKS and CDR2 is YYEKEE (reference sequence). V trimming: 2 bases; J trimming: 1 base; junction bases outside the gene matches: 1. The CDR3 is made up of 14 amino acids. The CDR3 protein is CASSLQGASYEQYF. The CDR3 DNA follows: TGTGCCAGCAGCTTACAGGGGGCGTCCTACGAGCAGTACTTC.

The CDR3 here is CASSIRGATYEQYF. As DNA, the CDR3 is TGTGCCAGCAGTATCCGCGGGGCAACCTACGAGCAGTACTTC. The chain links TRBV27 to TRBJ2-7; D possibly corresponds to TRBD2 (6 bases). The CDR3 covers 14 residues. Germline V CDR1 and CDR2: MNHEY, SMNVEV (reference sequence). The V end was cut by 5 bases, the J end by 2 bases, with 13 bases between.

This clone was observed a single time. J is TRBJ1-1 and V is TRBV15; D remains unclear. The CDR3 loop spans 13 amino acids. V was cut by 8 bases and J by 1 base, with 11 bases left in between. Germline CDR1 LNHNV, CDR2 YYDKDF (reference sequence). The CDR3 DNA sequence: TGTGCCACCTCCCCGCCGGAGAACACTGAAGCTTTCTTT. Translated, it gives CATSPPENTEAFF. The variable domain in full, with the rest retrieved from reference TRBV15 and TRBJ1-1, is DAMVIQNPRYQVTQFGKPVTLSCSQTLNHNVMYWYQQKSSQAPKLLFHYYDKDFNNEADTPDNFQSRRPNTSFCFLDIRSPGLGDTAMYLCATSPPENTEAFFGQGTRLTVV.

J is TRBJ1-5 and V is TRBV30, with D possibly matching TRBD1 (5 bases). Germline V gene data show CDR1 as GTSNPN and CDR2 as SVGIG (reference sequence). The CDR3 is 15 amino acids. V gave up 2 bases and J gave up 2 bases, with 13 bases separating them. The CDR3 coding sequence is TGTGCCTGGAGTAACGGGGCTACGGGCAATCAGCCCCAGCATTTT. This sequence encodes CAWSNGATGNQPQHF.

This clone was detected only a few times. CDR3 region: CASSFGTGGQPQHF. The CDR3 DNA is TGTGCCAGCAGCTTCGGGACAGGAGGCCAGCCCCAGCATTTT. The genes are TRBV5-6 and TRBJ1-5, with 8 positions matching TRBD1. The CDR3 extends over 14 amino acids. Germline CDR1 reads SGHDT; CDR2 reads YYEEEE. J lost 7 bases, V lost 2 bases, and 5 bases had no gene match.

This rearrangement joins TRBV14 to TRBJ2-1, with TRBD2 identical over 10 bases. This CDR3 contains 17 residues. Germline CDR1 SGHDN, CDR2 FVKESK. V was clipped by 1 base and J by 4 bases; unmatched bases: 7. The CDR3 loop reads CASSQGWTSGRYNEQFF. The CDR3 DNA reads TGTGCCAGCAGCCAAGGGTGGACTAGCGGTCGGTACAATGAGCAGTTCTTC.

J is TRBJ1-4 and V is TRBV9, with D perhaps TRBD1 (6 bases). V was clipped by 3 bases and J by 8 bases, with 11 bases between them. Germline CDR1 and CDR2: SGDLS and YYNGEE. The CDR3 consists of 13 residues. DNA of the CDR3: TGTGCCAGCAGCGGGCGACAGGCGGAAAAACTGTTTTTT. This gives the protein CASSGRQAEKLFF. Filled out from reference TRBV9 and TRBJ1-4, the complete variable domain reads DSGVTQTPKHLITATGQRVTLRCSPRSGDLSVYWYQQSLDQGLQFLIQYYNGEERAKGNILERFSAQQFPDLHSELNLSSLELGDSALYFCASSGRQAEKLFFGSGTQLSVL.

The chain joins TRBV13 to TRBJ2-1; 8 bases are a match to TRBD2. V shed 5 bases and J 3 bases; nucleotides not matched to a gene: 9. CDR1 PRHDT and CDR2 FYEKMQ come from the germline V gene (reference sequence). This CDR3 is built from 16 residues. As DNA, the CDR3 is TGTGCCAGCAGCCCTTCAGCGGGAGTCAGCTACAATGAGCAGTTCTTC. It encodes CASSPSAGVSYNEQFF.

The rearrangement links TRBV7-3 to TRBJ2-3; TRBD2 matches 13 bases. V lost 1 base to trimming and J lost 4 bases; unmatched junction nucleotides: 5. The CDR3 runs to 17 residues. Germline V lookup: CDR1 SGHTA, CDR2 FQGTGA. CDR3 sequence: CASSLKGLAGVPDTQYF. The CDR3 region has the DNA TGTGCCAGCAGCTTAAAAGGACTAGCGGGAGTCCCAGATACGCAGTATTTT.

CDR3 in DNA: TGTGCCAGCAGTTTTACTTCTGGCCTAGCGGGAGTTTGGTACGAGCAGTACTTC. Its translation is CASSFTSGLAGVWYEQYF. The V and J genes are TRBV27 and TRBJ2-7, with 10 bases matching TRBD2. The junction had 15 bases not matched to a gene; V was cut back by 3 bases and J by 4 bases. Germline lookup yields CDR1 MNHEY and CDR2 SMNVEV (reference sequence). This CDR3 has 18 amino acids.

This clone appeared a few times. The junction departs from the called germline gene at one end, perhaps through a read error. The genes are TRBV14 and TRBJ1-2, with D perhaps matching TRBD1 (5 bases). CDR1 SGHDN and CDR2 FVKESK come from the germline V gene. This CDR3 comprises 9 residues. This chain's CDR3 is CASIGDLLF. The CDR3 DNA follows: TGTGCCAGCATTGGGGACTTACTCTTC.

The sample holds one count of this clone. The gene calls are TRBV5-5 and TRBJ1-1; the D gene is possibly TRBD1 (5 bases). V lost 0 bases and J lost 11, with 11 bases in between. The germline V gene has CDR1 SGHKS and CDR2 YYEKEE (reference sequence). There are 12 residues in the CDR3. The CDR3 region is CASSLGGNPAFF. The DNA of the CDR3 is TGTGCCAGCAGCTTGGGGGGGAATCCGGCTTTCTTT.

A single count supports this clone. The rearrangement joins TRBV15 to TRBJ2-7; 8 positions agree with TRBD2. After removal of 1 base from V and 3 bases from J, the junction contained 5 bases not matched to a gene. Germline V lookup: CDR1 LNHNV, CDR2 YYDKDF (reference sequence). CDR3 size: 15 residues. CDR3 sequence: CATSRGPGLGYEQYF. In nucleotides, the CDR3 is TGTGCCACCAGCAGAGGACCGGGACTAGGCTACGAGCAGTACTTC.

The chain employs TRBV27 and TRBJ2-1; 11 nucleotides match TRBD2. Germline-derived CDR1 and CDR2 are MNHEY and SMNVEV (reference sequence). V trimming: 2 bases; J trimming: 6 bases; junction bases outside the gene matches: 3. The CDR3 is made up of 15 amino acids. The chain's CDR3 is CASSLGTSGVNEQFF. The CDR3 bases are TGTGCCAGCAGTTTAGGGACTAGCGGAGTCAATGAGCAGTTCTTC.

This chain connects TRBV4-2 to TRBJ2-2, with D perhaps matching TRBD2 (6 bases). CDR1 LGHNA and CDR2 YNFKEQ come from the germline V gene. Trimming took off 0 bases at V and 4 bases at J, with 18 bases between the two ends. The CDR3 has 18 amino acids. CDR3: CASSQDLTEGRGTGELFF. CDR3 coding DNA: TGTGCCAGCAGCCAAGATCTGACGGAGGGCCGGGGCACCGGGGAGCTGTTTTTT.

This clone was seen a few times. The chain has TRBV5-4 and TRBJ2-7; D unresolved. This CDR3 has 14 amino acids. V shed 3 bases and J shed 5 bases, with 15 bases lying between them. Germline CDR1 and CDR2: SGHNT and YYREEE (reference sequence). Here the CDR3 DNA reads TGTGCCAGCAGCTCCCTTGGCGAGTTACACGAGCAGTACTTC. This codes for CASSSLGELHEQYF.

The rearrangement uses TRBV2 and TRBJ2-7, with D possibly matching TRBD1 (5 bases). V dropped 5 bases and J dropped 0 bases, with 23 bases sitting between them. The germline V gene has CDR1 SNHLY and CDR2 FYNNEI. The CDR3 is 18 amino acids. As DNA, the CDR3 is TGTGCCAGCAGTAGAGACAGCACCCGAACCCATACCTCCTACGAGCAGTACTTC. This gives the protein CASSRDSTRTHTSYEQYF.

The V gene is TRBV5-4, the J gene TRBJ2-7; 10 bases map to TRBD2. V lost 4 bases and J lost 3; bases outside the gene matches: 1. There are 13 residues in the CDR3. CDR1 and CDR2 (germline): SGHNT, YYREEE (reference sequence). CDR3 DNA sequence: TGTGCCAGCAGCCGGACTAGCGGCTACGAGCAGTACTTC. It encodes CASSRTSGYEQYF.

The V and J genes are TRBV29-1 and TRBJ1-1; D unclear. Trimming removed 1 base from V and 3 bases from J, with 18 bases in between. CDR3 size: 16 residues. CDR1 is SQVTM, CDR2 ANQGSEA, per germline. Written as DNA, the CDR3 is TGCAGCGTTGAAGTTTGGGGTCCGAGGTATGACACTGAAGCTTTCTTT. This codes for CSVEVWGPRYDTEAFF.